This TCR beta chain is drawn from a study of cytomegalovirus exposure and HLA in healthy donors (dated by TCRdb to 2016 to 2017). A note on the overall study: An earlier analysis of 587 of the donors reported 276 Gb of sequence data and 117 million unique TCR beta sequences obtained from approximately 180 million T cells. An early release that covered fewer than 800 HLA-typed donors contained about 300 gigabases of sequencing data and tens of millions of unique TCR sequences. Among the approximately 420 genotyped donors, around 81% belonged to the genetic ancestry cluster associated with self-reported Caucasian donors. The aim of the study was to test whether cataloging public T cell receptors could identify signatures of past pathogen exposure. The study used immunosequencing to profile the T cell repertoires of about 670 subjects and linked those repertoires to cytomegalovirus serostatus. Along with the approximately 650-subject first cohort, a separate validation cohort of over a hundred different subjects was used. The study combined high-throughput TCR immunosequencing, statistical association of individual TCRs with disease status, and machine learning to predict cytomegalovirus infection status. To study patterns of TCR occurrence, a later analysis re-analyzed previously published TCR beta repertoires from around 660 donors and added high-resolution HLA genotyping. The later analysis used no new phenotypic data to find candidate immune exposures, relying instead on TCR beta sequences and their occurrence across donors. To decide whether each TCR beta V gene segment behaved as functional or pseudogenic, an earlier analysis of approximately 590 of the donors relied on high-throughput TCR beta sequencing. Donor age, sex, ethnicity and CMV serostatus were compiled alongside the repertoire data. In a later genetic analysis, genome-wide SNP genotypes for 398 of the 666 donors were used, and that subset was treated as a discovery cohort. All discovery cohort repertoires had been generated on a single sequencing platform. HLA typing covered class I and class II loci at four-digit resolution. Typing coverage differed by locus: A, B, C, DRB1 and DQB1 were typed in about 620-630 donors, DQA1 in about 510, DPA1 in roughly 590, and DPB1 in around 440. Roughly 5 DR-DQ haplotypes were handled as single units for association and clustering because linkage in the cohort was strong. Across 398 genotyped donors of the cohort, an average of about 240,000 unique TCR beta nucleotide sequences per donor were sequenced, and around 19% of those sequences were non-productive.

In total, 500 to 700 healthy bone marrow donors made up the cohort. Cohort members were all nominally healthy when sampled, although unrecorded immune exposures were likely present. The donor tested CMV seronegative and was one of the 352 seronegative cohort members. A peripheral blood sample was provided by each donor, and peripheral blood mononuclear cells were used for TCR beta sequencing. The Qiagen DNeasy Blood Extraction Kit was used to extract genomic DNA from the blood cell samples. The CDR3 numbers 17 residues from cysteine through phenylalanine. Here the CDR3 DNA is all that survives: 51 bases in frame from base 1. Unmatched junction bases come to 13, with V trimmed by 5 bases and J by 4 bases. The germline V gene sets CDR1 to KGHSH and CDR2 to LQKENI. Libraries were made using the immunoSEQ multiplex PCR assay. For the multiplex PCR, a mixture combining 60 forward primers for TCR Vbeta segments and 13 reverse primers for TCR Jbeta segments was used. A multiplex PCR assay on genomic DNA amplified the CDR3 region of rearranged TCR beta genes. The Illumina HiSeq System was used to sequence the amplified TCR beta libraries as 87-base-pair reads. The paper's data handling went like this. A later analysis tallied 75 million to 95 million unique TCR beta chains across the 666 repertoires, and about 10 million of those chains were shared by two or more donors. Raw reads were error-corrected and collapsed into unique sequences with a nearest-neighbor algorithm that merged closely related sequences to remove PCR and sequencing errors. To assign V, D and J gene segments, CDR3 sequences were aligned to IMGT reference sequences. For a sequence to be retained, at least a six-nucleotide match to both a V gene segment and a J gene segment was required. A rearrangement was called productive if the CDR3 had no stop codons and remained in frame with V and J, and every other rearrangement was called non-productive. Following IMGT convention, CDR3 was defined as the stretch from the second conserved V-encoded cysteine up to the conserved J-encoded phenylalanine. Sequences without an unambiguous match to a single V gene segment were excluded from the earlier analysis of 500 to 700 of the donors. In an earlier analysis of 587 of the donors, V segments were called functional above 56.7% productive rearrangements and were called segregating when the between-donor standard deviation exceeded 5%. A statistical classification framework was built for diagnosing cytomegalovirus status from the catalog of TCR beta chain sequences. In a later analysis, V and J genes were assigned by comparing TCR nucleotide sequences against IMGT/GENE-DB human TR gene sequences. Using the TCRdist pipeline, a later analysis assigned CDR3 sequences along with most-parsimonious VDJ recombination scenarios. In a later analysis, each TCR beta chain was defined by its CDR3 amino acid sequence together with its V-gene family, and reads lacking a unique V-gene family were excluded. A later analysis removed 592 highly shared, low-generation-probability nucleotide sequences to deal with suspected cross-contamination and a sequencing artifact. A later analysis calculated a clonal expansion index for each public chain from normalized within-repertoire ranks of inferred template counts. Generation probabilities in a later analysis came from a VDJ recombination model fitted to out-of-frame rearrangements, and those results were checked against IGoR. In a later analysis, hypergeometric tests were used to score TCR-TCR, TCR-HLA and TCR-CMV co-occurrence, with a repertoire-size bias correction applied to TCR pairs. A later analysis estimated false discovery rates by permuting HLA or CMV assignments 20 times. A later analysis grouped co-occurring TCRs with DBSCAN, adding TCRdist sequence similarity when clustering within HLA-allele-positive subsets. Repertoires with fewer than 30,000 or more than 120,000 public chains, plus five repertoires with anomalous nucleotide sharing, were excluded from co-occurrence clustering. The source is immuneACCESS, and TCRdb retained only in-frame sequences with V and J called. Part of the clones is not carried over; for the studies checked, unresolved V genes explain less than half of this, and the remainder is unexplained. From that table come the V and J calls and clone size; the DNA was used to work out D and trimming. Across this sample there are around 270,000 clones, with roughly 80% seen only once. The ten biggest clones cover roughly 0.31% of the sample.

On this clone itself: Its antigen remains undetermined. Per-base quality was not reported, and no clone a single base away is much larger than it.

The investigation overall reported the following: A group of highly shared sequence variants was considered likely to be a technical artifact of the sequencing pipeline. Several of the top co-occurrence clusters appeared to be linked to parvovirus B19, influenza, CMV and Epstein-Barr virus, according to a later analysis. A later analysis associated 17,000 or so TCR beta sequences with specific HLA alleles at a false discovery rate of 0.05. A total of 150 to 200 TCR beta chains were listed by the study as associated with cytomegalovirus. An earlier analysis of some 590 of the donors showed that most TCR beta V segments appeared in productive rearrangements either about 87% or about 30% of the time, which broadly matched IMGT annotations. Linkage disequilibrium might explain the correlated functional status among segregating V segments, but an unknown experimental factor could not be excluded. The 87-base-pair reads could not distinguish some IMGT-functional V segments, including TRBV6-2 and TRBV6-3, so those segments were excluded. A further reported finding was that TCR beta sequences accurately predicted the HLA-A and HLA-B alleles for most subjects in the first cohort. Assigning TCR associations to individual alleles was difficult when HLA alleles, especially DR and DQ, strongly co-occurred. While some public TCRs were present in many individuals, most TCR sequences turned up only very rarely across donors. A later genetic analysis reported fewer N-insertions in productive TCRs among donors in an Asian-associated ancestry cluster than the roughly 700-donor mean. In both the original and validation cohorts, the classifier was reported to diagnose cytomegalovirus status with high specificity and sensitivity. In vitro tests confirmed that three of the cytomegalovirus-associated TCR beta chains recognize cytomegalovirus antigens. Compared with equally common non-associated chains, HLA-associated TCR beta chains in a later analysis were more clonally expanded and had lower generation probabilities. Only TCR beta chains were sequenced in this cohort, and the absence of alpha or paired-chain data limited detectable features. The only immune exposure information available for the cohort was CMV serostatus. The authors suggested that the approach could potentially be extended to other disease states and immunological phenotypes. Most CMV-associated TCR beta chains appeared to be HLA-restricted in a later analysis, and the HLA associations seemed to be driven largely by CMV exposure. According to a later analysis, TCR association rates differed among HLA loci, with DRB1 alleles showing the most associated TCRs and HLA-C alleles showing the fewest. Around 16 rarely observed V segments, including chromosome 9 orphons, were excluded from the earlier analysis of a few hundred of the donors because counts were too low. Because HLA typing was unavailable for some donors at each locus, only the typed subset was used in association tests. The presence/absence analyses assumed that sequencing depth was roughly uniform across donors, and that assumption may not be true. An association between a missense DCLRE1C variant and V-gene and J-gene trimming of TCR beta chains was found in a later genetic analysis and replicated in an independent cohort.

Sequenced: PBMCs. The V and J segments used are TRBV18 and TRBJ1-2, with 10 central nucleotides matching TRBD1. The clonotype originates from a girl aged 2-15 years in good health and CMV-seronegative. The CDR3 region reads CASSYRTGGPVGYGYTF. The bases are TGTGCCAGCTCATATCGGACAGGGGGACCCGTCGGCTATGGCTACACCTTC. Joined to the reference TRBV18 and TRBJ1-2 proteins, this CDR3 gives the full variable domain: NAGVMQNPRHLVRRRGQEARLRCSPMKGHSHVYWYRQLPEEGLKFMVYLQKENIIDESGMPKERFSAEFPKEGPSILRIQQVVRGDSAAYFCASSYRTGGPVGYGYTFGSGTRLTVV.